Following are 27 T cell receptor beta chains from one sample sequenced in a study of T cells in Graves' hyperthyroidism and ophthalmopathy. What was amplified from RNA transcripts were TCR beta CDR3 regions. TCR CDR3 regions were first amplified by RT-PCR with HTBI primers. TCRdb redid the calling of the multiplex PCR reads with MiXCR, one entry per CDR3 protein. This table has approximately 590,000 distinct CDR3 sequences, 15% to 19% appearing once. Sequenced: blood. The receptors originated from a woman younger than 45 with Graves' hyperthyroidism.

This clonotype was recorded many times. The chain has TRBV28 and TRBJ1-2; weak D call: TRBD1 (5 bases). V lost 11 bases, J lost 3 bases, and 16 bases lay in between. Germline CDR1 reads MDHEN; CDR2 reads SYDVKM. CDR3 size: 13 residues. This CDR3 reads CAARVGVDYGYTF. Written as DNA, the CDR3 is TGTGCCGCCCGAGTAGGGGTAGACTATGGCTACACCTTC.

This clonotype was detected ten times or more. The chain carries TRBV28 and TRBJ2-7; D remains ambiguous. The CDR3 totals 14 residues. Germline V gives CDR1 MDHEN, CDR2 SYDVKM. V lost 5 bases and J lost 2, with 13 bases in between. In DNA form, the CDR3 reads TGTGCCAGCAGTCGATCCTCAGATCCCTACGAGCAGTACTTC. Translated, it gives CASSRSSDPYEQYF.

This clonotype was seen ten or more times. The V and J genes are TRBV10-3 and TRBJ2-1; 10 bases match TRBD2. The V gene end was trimmed by 10 bases and the J gene end by 3 bases; junction bases not matched to a gene: 3. This CDR3 is 13 amino acids long. Germline lookup yields CDR1 ENHRY and CDR2 SYGVKD. CDR3 DNA: TGTGCCACCCTAGCGGGAGTCTACAATGAGCAGTTCTTC. As protein: CATLAGVYNEQFF.

The rearrangement uses TRBV18 and TRBJ1-1; D remains ambiguous. Trimming cost V 6 bases and J 4 bases, with 24 bases left between them. Germline V gene sequence: CDR1 KGHSH, CDR2 LQKENI. The CDR3 runs 17 residues. The CDR3 region has the DNA TGTGCCAGCTCCCGGTTAGAGATGGCGGACCAAGGCACTGAAGCTTTCTTT. This sequence encodes CASSRLEMADQGTEAFF.

This clonotype was detected many times. The chain combines TRBV29-1 with TRBJ2-1; 11 bases agree with TRBD2. V shed 3 bases, J shed 0 bases, and the junction held 10 bases outside the gene matches. There are 18 residues in the CDR3. Germline values: CDR1 SQVTM, CDR2 ANQGSEA. CDR3 in amino acids: CSVDSPGLAVISYNEQFF. CDR3 nucleotide sequence: TGCAGCGTTGACTCTCCGGGACTAGCGGTCATCTCCTACAATGAGCAGTTCTTC.

In its sample, this clonotype was seen many times. V is TRBV3-2 and J is TRBJ1-1; the table's D gene call, TRBD1, was not cross checked with the DNA. TRBV3-2 represents a pseudogene. CDR3 length equals 12 residues. CDR3 DNA sequence: TGTGCCAGCAGCCGACAGGTGGGGGGAGCTTTCTTT. Translating gives CASSRQVGGAFF.

The chain links TRBV18 to TRBJ2-7; D unclear. The CDR3 is 14 residues long. Germline values: CDR1 KGHSH, CDR2 LQKENI. V was trimmed by 0 bases and J by 2 bases, leaving 8 bases between them. The CDR3, as DNA: TGTGCCAGCTCACCACCCGCCAGAGCCTACGAGCAGTACTTC. This translates into CASSPPARAYEQYF.

This clonotype has a count of ten or more. The chain carries TRBV27 and TRBJ1-5, with 7 bases that match TRBD1. Unmatched junction bases numbered 7, after V lost 6 bases and J lost 5 bases. Germline V gene sequence: CDR1 MNHEY, CDR2 SMNVEV (reference sequence). The CDR3 has 14 amino acids. CDR3 in DNA: TGTGCCAGCAGCCAGACAGGGCGGTATCAGCCCCAGCATTTT. This codes for CASSQTGRYQPQHF.

The table lists this clonotype with a few counts. The chain recombines TRBV20-1 with TRBJ1-1, with 8 bases matching TRBD1. Germline V CDR1 and CDR2: DFQATT, SNEGSKA (reference sequence). The V segment lost 5 bases and the J segment 7 bases; nucleotides outside the gene matches: 15. This CDR3 has 15 residues. The DNA of the CDR3 is TGCAGTGCTCAGAAGAGGACAGGGTATTACCTTGAAGCTTTCTTT. Translated, it gives CSAQKRTGYYLEAFF.

This rearrangement joins TRBV2 to TRBJ1-6; D perhaps matches TRBD1 (6 bases). Per germline, CDR1 SNHLY and CDR2 FYNNEI. The CDR3 covers 17 residues. V was pared by 2 bases and J by 4 bases, with 15 bases between. CDR3 sequence reads: CASSEWGAEPYNSPLHF. The CDR3 DNA sequence: TGTGCCAGCAGTGAATGGGGGGCCGAACCTTATAATTCACCCCTCCACTTT.

V gene TRBV5-1 combines with J gene TRBJ2-1; D ambiguous. The CDR3 totals 14 residues. The V end lost 2 bases, the J end lost 4 bases, and 10 bases lay between the germline ends. The germline CDR1 and CDR2 sequences are SGHRS and YFSETQ. The CDR3 bases are TGCGCCAGCAGCTTTGAAGGGCATTACAATGAGCAGTTCTTC. Protein sequence: CASSFEGHYNEQFF.

This clonotype appeared a few times. The CDR3 DNA follows: TGTGCCAGTAGTACCACGGGACAGCGAAAAAAAGCTTTCTTT. This translates into CASSTTGQRKKAFF. The chain is built from TRBV19 and TRBJ1-1; 7 nucleotides match TRBD1. Germline values: CDR1 LNHDA, CDR2 SQIVND (reference sequence). Unmatched junction bases numbered 11, after V lost 4 bases and J lost 9 bases. The CDR3 runs 14 residues.

V and J are TRBV4-3 and TRBJ2-1; no clear D gene. The CDR3 is 12 residues long. In germline, CDR1 is LGHNA, CDR2 YSLEER. V lost 1 base to trimming and J lost 9 bases, with 7 bases between them. The CDR3: CASSQVVGEQFF. The DNA of the CDR3 is TGCGCCAGCAGCCAAGTGGTGGGTGAGCAGTTCTTC.

The V and J genes are TRBV6-6 and TRBJ1-5; the match to TRBD1 covers 7 bases. Germline values: CDR1 MNHNY, CDR2 SVGAGI (reference sequence). Trimming cost V 2 bases and J 2 bases; bases outside gene matches: 3. The CDR3 has 15 amino acids. In DNA form, the CDR3 reads TGTGCCAGCAGTTACGACAGGGAGGGCAATCAGCCCCAGCATTTT. Residues: CASSYDREGNQPQHF.

This clonotype was seen many times. The rearrangement links TRBV5-8 to TRBJ2-2; perhaps TRBD1 as D (5 bases). The ends were cut back, 0 bases at V and 8 bases at J, with 11 bases in the middle. The CDR3 length is 14 residues. Germline CDR1 SGHTS, CDR2 YDEGEE. CDR3 nucleotides: TGTGCCAGCAGCTTGGGACAGTCTGGAGGGGAGCTGTTTTTT. Translated, it gives CASSLGQSGGELFF.

On this clonotype: One end of the junction does not line up with germline, which may come from a read error. J is TRBJ2-5 and V is TRBV28; unclear D gene. Germline V gene data show CDR1 as MDHEN and CDR2 as SYDVKM. The CDR3 extends over 12 amino acids. In DNA form, the CDR3 reads TGTGCCAGCAGTTTACCTCAAGAGACCCGGTACTTC. This codes for CASSLPQETRYF.

This clonotype was observed at least ten times. CDR3 sequence: CASSRQGDTGELFF. Here the CDR3 DNA reads TGTGCCAGCAGCCGACAGGGAGACACCGGGGAGCTGTTTTTT. The genes are TRBV7-9 and TRBJ2-2; 7 nucleotides line up with TRBD1. CDR3 length equals 14 residues. Germline CDR1 is SEHNR and CDR2 is FQNEAQ (reference sequence). Germline trimming cut 5 bases from V and 3 bases from J; bases unmatched to any gene: 3.

This clonotype was observed many times. This chain joins TRBV30 and TRBJ1-4; the D is unclear. The V end lost 0 bases, the J end lost 5 bases, and 7 bases lay between the germline ends. CDR1 is GTSNPN and CDR2 is SVGIG in the germline V gene (reference sequence). CDR3 length: 13 amino acids. The CDR3 sequence: CAWSVQANEKLFF. The CDR3 bases are TGTGCCTGGAGTGTACAAGCAAATGAAAAACTGTTTTTT. The variable domain in full, completed from reference TRBV30 and TRBJ1-4, reads SQTIHQWPATLVQPVGSPLSLECTVEGTSNPNLYWYRQAAGRGLQLLFYSVGIGQISSEVPQNLSASRPQDRQFILSSKKLLLSDSGFYLCAWSVQANEKLFFGSGTQLSVL.

This clonotype was counted at least ten times. The chain couples TRBV2 to TRBJ2-1; D possibly corresponds to TRBD2 (5 bases). This CDR3 has 15 amino acids. V lost 6 bases and J lost 2, with 14 bases in between. Germline CDR1 is SNHLY and CDR2 is FYNNEI. The CDR3 here is CASRWVEGTYNEQFF. The CDR3 DNA is TGTGCCAGCAGATGGGTAGAGGGCACCTACAATGAGCAGTTCTTC.

This chain joins TRBV30 and TRBJ2-6; tentative D call: TRBD2 (5 bases). Germline lookup yields CDR1 GTSNPN and CDR2 SVGIG (reference sequence). V was shortened by 3 bases and J by 1 base, with 10 bases between the two germline ends. The CDR3 has 15 amino acids. CDR3 sequence: CAWSLEGSGANVLTF. CDR3 DNA sequence: TGTGCCTGGAGCCTAGAGGGTTCTGGGGCCAACGTCCTGACTTTC.

The chain is built from TRBV29-1 and TRBJ2-5; TRBD1 is a possible D gene (7 bases). In germline, CDR1 is SQVTM, CDR2 ANQGSEA. V gave up 6 bases and J gave up 7 bases, with 18 bases separating them. CDR3 length: 13 amino acids. CDR3 amino acids: CSVRTGGEGTQYF. The CDR3 bases are TGCAGCGTGAGGACAGGAGGGGAAGGGACCCAGTACTTC.

Comment on this clonotype: A much larger clone is a single base away; this may be a read error. The chain couples TRBV12-3 or TRBV12-4 to TRBJ1-4; 8 nucleotides agree with TRBD1. J gave up 7 bases and V 6 bases, and 10 bases lay outside the gene matches. The CDR3 is 15 amino acids. CDR3 protein: CASSEGRDRREKLFF. The CDR3, as DNA: TGTGCCAGCAGCGAGGGCCGGGACAGGCGTGAAAAACTGTTTTTT.

This clonotype showed up just a few times. V usage is TRBV10-3 and J usage is TRBJ2-1, with D perhaps matching TRBD2 (6 bases). The CDR3 consists of 18 residues. The ends were cut back, 2 bases at V and 4 bases at J, with 21 bases in the middle. CDR1 and CDR2 (germline): ENHRY, SYGVKD. The CDR3 protein is CAISEEANFEGTYNEQFF. The CDR3 DNA sequence: TGTGCCATCAGTGAGGAGGCCAACTTTGAGGGGACTTACAATGAGCAGTTCTTC.

This clonotype was detected many times. This sequence joins TRBV7-9 and TRBJ2-3; a weak D match, TRBD2 (6 bases). The CDR3 is 14 amino acids. Germline loops: CDR1 SEHNR, CDR2 FQNEAQ (reference sequence). The V gene lost 1 base and the J gene lost 5 bases, with 10 bases spanning the gap. The chain's CDR3 is CASSLVVSGDTQYF. CDR3 DNA: TGTGCCAGCAGCTTAGTGGTTAGCGGAGATACGCAGTATTTT.

This clonotype was picked up many times. The chain uses TRBV20-1 and TRBJ1-5; the D is unclear. The CDR3 length is 13 residues. Between the trimmed V and J ends, which lost 3 bases and 4 bases, there was a span of 10 bases. Looked up from germline, CDR1 is DFQATT and CDR2 is SNEGSKA (reference sequence). This CDR3 reads CSARGSGNQPQHF. CDR3 DNA sequence: TGCAGTGCTAGGGGGTCGGGGAATCAGCCCCAGCATTTT.

This clonotype was detected ten times or more. The chain uses TRBV12-3 or TRBV12-4 and TRBJ1-2; D not resolved. This CDR3 comprises 13 residues. V dropped 4 bases and J dropped 8 bases, with 14 bases sitting between them. The CDR3 DNA sequence: TGTGCCAGCAGTTCCTCGCGCAATAGGGGCTACACCTTC. This sequence encodes CASSSSRNRGYTF.

The gene calls are TRBV7-3 and TRBJ2-3; D remains ambiguous. The CDR3 loop spans 14 amino acids. Germline V gene sequence: CDR1 SGHTA, CDR2 FQGTGA. Trimming took off 2 bases at V and 1 base at J, with 7 bases between the two ends. CDR3 region: CASSLSFGTDTQYF. CDR3 nucleotides: TGTGCCAGCAGCTTATCGTTTGGCACAGATACGCAGTATTTT.